The 25 T cell receptor beta chains below come from one sample, sequenced in a study of T-cell reconstitution after alpha-beta-depleted transplantation in children. The TCRbeta library incorporated unique molecular identifiers. In TCRdb, the PCR reads were re-called with MiXCR into one record per CDR3 protein. The sample records around 960,000 distinct CDR3 sequences, about 26% being singletons. The starting material was PBMCs, mostly from graft donor cells, obtained 360 days after TCRalphabeta/CD19-depleted stem cell transplant. These receptors originate from a boy in the first two years of life who had a stem cell transplant for SCID, so the T cells may come from the graft donor.

The chain joins TRBV28 to TRBJ1-6, with D unresolved. Germline assignment: CDR1 MDHEN and CDR2 SYDVKM. This CDR3 is built from 11 residues. Trimming took off 6 bases at V and 10 bases at J, with 7 bases between the two ends. The DNA of the CDR3 is TGTGCCAGCAGCCACCTGTCACCCCTCCACTTT. Translating it yields CASSHLSPLHF. Using reference TRBV28 and TRBJ1-6 for the parts outside the CDR3, the full variable domain is DVKVTQSSRYLVKRTGEKVFLECVQDMDHENMFWYRQDPGLGLRLIYFSYDVKMKEKGDIPEGYSVSREKKERFSLILESASTNQTSMYLCASSHLSPLHFGNGTRLTVT.

There are a few counts of this clonotype. The CDR3 spells CASSQEWTGPVNTEAFF. Written as DNA, the CDR3 is TGCGCCAGCAGCCAAGAGTGGACAGGGCCCGTGAACACTGAAGCTTTCTTT. V usage is TRBV4-1 and J usage is TRBJ1-1, with 8 bases aligning to TRBD1. The CDR3 is 17 residues long. Trimming cost V 0 bases and J 0 bases; bases outside gene matches: 6. The germline V gene has CDR1 MGHRA and CDR2 YSYEKL.

The chain couples TRBV6-1 to TRBJ2-1, with 7 positions matching TRBD1. Germline trimming cut 6 bases from V and 6 bases from J; bases unmatched to any gene: 20. The V gene's germline CDR1 is MNHNS and CDR2 SASEGT. This CDR3 is 18 amino acids long. CDR3 DNA sequence: TGTGCCAGCAGCCCTCTTGGACAGGTGATAACCCTACCCAATGAGCAGTTCTTC. Amino acid sequence: CASSPLGQVITLPNEQFF.

This sequence joins TRBV29-1 and TRBJ2-7, with 11 bases fitting TRBD2. CDR3 length: 13 amino acids. Germline trimming cut 4 bases from V and 6 bases from J; bases unmatched to any gene: 5. Germline-derived CDR1 and CDR2 are SQVTM and ANQGSEA. This chain's CDR3 is CSVGGLAVFEQYF. In DNA form, the CDR3 reads TGCAGCGTTGGGGGACTAGCGGTTTTCGAGCAGTACTTC.

This clonotype has a handful of counts. This chain joins TRBV7-2 and TRBJ1-4; weak D call: TRBD1 (5 bases). Germline lookup yields CDR1 SGHTA and CDR2 FQGNSA. This CDR3 spans 17 amino acids. With 4 bases removed from V and 4 bases from J, the gap between germline ends came to 19 bases. The CDR3: CASSSRAGSSGNEKLFF. In nucleotides, the CDR3 is TGTGCCAGCAGCTCCCGGGCAGGGAGTTCCGGTAATGAAAAACTGTTTTTT.

In its sample, this clonotype was seen a few times. The CDR3 DNA follows: TGCGCCACGTCAACGGGGGGTTTTATGGGCAATGAGCAGTTCTTC. It translates to CATSTGGFMGNEQFF. The chain links TRBV10-1 to TRBJ2-1; 7 bases line up with TRBD2. Germline-derived CDR1 and CDR2 are WNHNN and SYGVQD (reference sequence). V was clipped by 10 bases and J by 6 bases; unmatched bases: 15. The CDR3 has 15 amino acids.

This clonotype came up many times. The chain recombines TRBV28 with TRBJ2-4, with D hard to call. Trimming took 2 bases from V and 2 from J, leaving 13 bases between them. This CDR3 comprises 16 residues. Germline V lookup: CDR1 MDHEN, CDR2 SYDVKM. The CDR3 DNA follows: TGTGCCAGCAGTTTAAGGCGTAGGGATCCCAAAAACATTCAGTACTTC. It is translated as CASSLRRRDPKNIQYF.

This clonotype was counted between two and nine times. The chain combines TRBV29-1 with TRBJ2-1, with TRBD2 identical over 12 bases. The CDR3 length is 12 residues. Germline CDR1 SQVTM, CDR2 ANQGSEA. CDR3 region: CTLAGGNNEQFF. Written as DNA, the CDR3 is TGCACCCTAGCGGGGGGGAACAATGAGCAGTTCTTC.

In this sample, this clonotype turned up a few times. The V and J genes are TRBV6-5 and TRBJ2-6; D is ambiguous. This CDR3 has 17 amino acids. Germline V gene data show CDR1 as MNHEY and CDR2 as SVGAGI. V shed 0 bases and J shed 2 bases, with 11 bases lying between them. The CDR3 nucleotides read TGTGCCAGCAGTTACTCCGCCAGTTTAGCTGGGGCCAACGTCCTGACTTTC. Protein: CASSYSASLAGANVLTF.

The V call is TRBV15, the J call TRBJ2-1, with 8 positions matching TRBD2. The germline gives CDR1 LNHNV, CDR2 YYDKDF (reference sequence). The CDR3 covers 14 residues. V gave up 5 bases and J gave up 3 bases; unmatched junction bases: 3. In nucleotides, the CDR3 is TGTGCCACCAGCCCGGGACTAGTCTACAATGAGCAGTTCTTC. Translated: CATSPGLVYNEQFF.

This chain joins TRBV27 and TRBJ1-2; D possibly corresponds to TRBD1 (5 bases). The CDR3 has 14 residues. V lost 3 bases to trimming and J lost 0 bases, with 8 bases between them. From germline, CDR1 is MNHEY and CDR2 SMNVEV (reference sequence). CDR3 sequence (DNA): TGTGCCAGCAGTTTCGGGGGAGCTAACTATGGCTACACCTTC. It is translated as CASSFGGANYGYTF.

This clonotype occurred a few times. This chain uses TRBV24-1 with TRBJ2-2, with 8 bases matching TRBD2. From germline, CDR1 is KGHDR and CDR2 SFDVKD. CDR3 length: 16 amino acids. V lost 3 bases and J lost 3; bases outside the gene matches: 5. The CDR3 DNA sequence: TGTGCCACCAGTGATGTCGGGACTAGAGACACCGGGGAGCTGTTTTTT. The encoded protein is CATSDVGTRDTGELFF.

This clonotype was recorded at least ten times. The germline gene is not matched at one end of the junction; a read error may be the cause. This chain uses TRBV12-3 or TRBV12-4 with TRBJ2-4; D possibly matches TRBD1 or TRBD2 (6 bases each). The CDR3 covers 14 residues. The CDR3 spells CASSLGGAKNIQYF. The CDR3 DNA follows: TGTGCCAGCAGCTTAGGGGGGGCCAAAAACATTCAGTACTTC.

This chain links TRBV7-2 with TRBJ2-3; D perhaps matches TRBD2 (7 bases). From germline, CDR1 is SGHTA and CDR2 FQGNSA. CDR3 length: 16 amino acids. Trimming stripped 5 bases from V and 1 base from J, with 16 bases between. The CDR3 loop is CASSPRGAWGTDTQYF. The CDR3 DNA reads as TGTGCCAGCAGCCCCCGGGGGGCTTGGGGCACAGATACGCAGTATTTT.

The chain combines TRBV11-2 with TRBJ1-2, with 7 bases fitting TRBD1. This CDR3 has 15 residues. The V gene's germline CDR1 is SGHAT and CDR2 FQNNGV. V trimming: 2 bases; J trimming: 4 bases; junction bases outside the gene matches: 7. DNA for the CDR3: TGTGCCAGCAGCTTACCGCCACAGGGGATCTATGGCTACACCTTC. This sequence encodes CASSLPPQGIYGYTF.

The chain recombines TRBV5-1 with TRBJ1-1; no reliable D call. Germline CDR1 reads SGHRS; CDR2 reads YFSETQ. The CDR3 spans 13 residues. Trimming shortened V by 4 bases and J by 5 bases, and 12 bases separated the two germline ends. The DNA for the CDR3 is TGCGCCAGCAGCCCTAGTCCGGGGACTGAAGCTTTCTTT. As protein: CASSPSPGTEAFF.

At least ten counts were recorded for this clonotype. The chain combines TRBV11-2 with TRBJ1-2; D perhaps matches TRBD1 (5 bases). Germline CDR1 is SGHAT and CDR2 is FQNNGV. This CDR3 spans 13 amino acids. Trimming stripped 2 bases from V and 4 bases from J, with 8 bases between. The CDR3 region has the DNA TGTGCCAGCAGCTTACAGGGACGCTATGGCTACACCTTC. Translation gives CASSLQGRYGYTF.

The chain is built from TRBV7-8 and TRBJ2-7; TRBD1 matches at 8 bases. CDR1 is SGHVS, CDR2 FQNEAQ, per germline. The CDR3 totals 15 residues. J gave up 1 base and V 1 base, and 3 bases lay outside the gene matches. CDR3: CASSLVQGGSYEQYF. The CDR3 bases are TGTGCCAGCAGCTTAGTACAGGGGGGATCCTACGAGCAGTACTTC.

V and J are TRBV15 and TRBJ1-1, with a weak D call TRBD1 (6 bases). The CDR3 loop spans 15 amino acids. Germline CDR1 is LNHNV and CDR2 is YYDKDF (reference sequence). Trimming pared 2 bases from V and 1 base from J, leaving 11 bases between. CDR3 sequence: CATSRWGGGNTEAFF. Written as DNA, the CDR3 is TGTGCCACCAGCAGATGGGGGGGCGGGAACACTGAAGCTTTCTTT.

This clonotype was picked up one time. This chain connects TRBV10-3 to TRBJ1-1; unclear D gene. Per germline, CDR1 ENHRY and CDR2 SYGVKD. V was pared by 0 bases and J by 5 bases, with 10 bases between. The CDR3 is made up of 14 amino acids. The CDR3 nucleotides are TGTGCCATCAGTGAGTCCAAAGAACTTACTGAAGCTTTCTTT. Translation gives CAISESKELTEAFF.

The V gene is TRBV12-3 or TRBV12-4, the J gene TRBJ2-7; perhaps TRBD1 as D (5 bases). CDR3 length equals 14 residues. Trimming pared 6 bases from V and 7 bases from J, leaving 19 bases between. In nucleotides, the CDR3 is TGTGCCAGCAGCCGAACTCCTTCGACAGCAGAGCAGTACTTC. It yields the protein CASSRTPSTAEQYF.

This chain uses TRBV11-2 with TRBJ1-5, with a weak D call TRBD1 (5 bases). Looked up from germline, CDR1 is SGHAT and CDR2 is FQNNGV. V was clipped by 5 bases and J by 8 bases, with 19 bases between them. The CDR3 extends over 15 amino acids. The CDR3 DNA follows: TGTGCCAGCAGCGGGGGTCAGGGTCGCGGTAAGCCCCAGCATTTT. This sequence encodes CASSGGQGRGKPQHF.

The V gene is TRBV7-8, the J gene TRBJ2-3, with D maybe TRBD1 (6 bases). Germline CDR1 is SGHVS and CDR2 is FQNEAQ. V was trimmed by 2 bases and J by 1 base, leaving 13 bases between them. The CDR3 sequence is 16 residues long. CDR3 in amino acids: CASSLLGAWGTDTQYF. In nucleotides, the CDR3 is TGTGCCAGCAGCTTATTGGGGGCCTGGGGCACAGATACGCAGTATTTT.

This clonotype was found many times. The V and J genes are TRBV20-1 and TRBJ2-1; 8 bases line up with TRBD2. Trimming removed 3 bases from V and 6 bases from J; junction bases left unmatched: 7. This CDR3 has 14 residues. Germline V gene data show CDR1 as DFQATT and CDR2 as SNEGSKA (reference sequence). The CDR3 protein is CSARSSGRINEQFF. The CDR3 DNA follows: TGCAGTGCTAGGTCTAGCGGGCGGATCAATGAGCAGTTCTTC.

The chain combines TRBV7-2 with TRBJ2-7; D not certain. Germline V gene sequence: CDR1 SGHTA, CDR2 FQGNSA. Trimming left V 3 bases short and J 0 bases short, with 9 bases between. This CDR3 comprises 14 residues. CDR3 coding DNA: TGTGCCAGCAGCTTCCTTAGGAGCTCCTACGAGCAGTACTTC. Protein product: CASSFLRSSYEQYF.